What follows are 23 T cell receptor beta chains derived from one specimen sequenced in a study of blood T cell repertoires in COVID-19. Profiling relied on immunoSEQ multiplex PCR, and the TCRdb table lists in-frame clones only, not all of them. The table lists some 26,000 clones, approximately 80% of them singletons. Material: peripheral blood. Every receptor here comes from a man between 70 and 80 years old with acute or convalescent COVID-19.

The rearrangement joins TRBV5-8 to TRBJ2-3; D is perhaps TRBD2 (5 bases). The CDR3 consists of 15 residues. Trimming left V 3 bases short and J 1 base short, with 12 bases between. Germline loops: CDR1 SGHTS, CDR2 YDEGEE. The CDR3 is CASSSGMRGTDTQYF. Here the CDR3 DNA reads TGTGCCAGCAGCTCCGGGATGAGGGGCACAGATACGCAGTATTTT.

J is TRBJ1-6 and V is TRBV3-1 (or the pseudogene TRBV3-2); 8 nucleotides align to TRBD1. Germline V gene sequence: CDR1 LGHDT, CDR2 YNNKEL (reference sequence). This CDR3 has 14 amino acids. J was trimmed by 8 bases and V by 1 base; bases with no gene match: 1. The CDR3 nucleotides read TGTGCCAGCAGCCAAGGACAGGGGTATTCACCCCTCCACTTT. Amino acid sequence: CASSQGQGYSPLHF.

This clone was counted only a few times. This CDR3 is CASSYGQGTYYEQYF. The CDR3 nucleotides read TGTGCCAGCAGCTACGGACAGGGCACATACTACGAGCAGTACTTC. The rearrangement links TRBV5-4 to TRBJ2-7, with TRBD1 matching 8 bases. V trimming: 3 bases; J trimming: 3 bases; junction bases outside the gene matches: 8. Germline V gives CDR1 SGHNT, CDR2 YYREEE (reference sequence). The CDR3 runs to 15 residues.

The gene calls are TRBV19 and TRBJ2-2; D call uncertain. Trimming took 8 bases from V and 4 from J, leaving 11 bases between them. This CDR3 region has 13 residues. The germline gives CDR1 LNHDA, CDR2 SQIVND (reference sequence). The CDR3 DNA reads as TGTGCCAGTTGGGCAGCCCTCACCGGGGAGCTGTTTTTT. This gives the protein CASWAALTGELFF.

The chain combines TRBV5-4 with TRBJ2-7, with TRBD2 identical over 14 bases. Looked up from germline, CDR1 is SGHNT and CDR2 is YYREEE (reference sequence). The CDR3 totals 16 residues. V shed 4 bases, J shed 2 bases, and the junction held 5 bases outside the gene matches. The CDR3 sequence is CASSGRLAGGPYEQYF. CDR3 in DNA: TGTGCCAGCAGCGGCAGACTAGCGGGAGGGCCCTACGAGCAGTACTTC. Based on the CDR3 plus reference TRBV5-4 and TRBJ2-7, the full variable domain is ETGVTQSPTHLIKTRGQQVTLRCSSQSGHNTVSWYQQALGQGPQFIFQYYREEENGRGNFPPRFSGLQFPNYSSELNVNALELDDSALYLCASSGRLAGGPYEQYFGPGTRLTVT.

This chain uses TRBV13 with TRBJ2-3, with TRBD1 as a possible D gene (6 bases). The CDR3 has 15 amino acids. The ends were cut back, 1 base at V and 0 bases at J, with 8 bases in the middle. The germline CDR1 and CDR2 sequences are PRHDT and FYEKMQ (reference sequence). The CDR3 protein is CASSLARGSTDTQYF. CDR3 bases: TGTGCCAGCAGCTTAGCGAGGGGGAGCACAGATACGCAGTATTTT.

In its sample, this clone was seen a few times. This sequence joins TRBV11-2 and TRBJ2-1; tentative D call: TRBD2 (6 bases). In germline, CDR1 is SGHAT, CDR2 FQNNGV. V lost 6 bases, J lost 9 bases, and 24 bases lay in between. This CDR3 contains 16 residues. For the CDR3, the DNA is TGTGCCAGCAGGCCGATGGGAGGAGGAGCCGAGGGTGAGCAGTTCTTC. This gives the protein CASRPMGGGAEGEQFF. The variable domain in full, completed from reference TRBV11-2 and TRBJ2-1, reads EAGVAQSPRYKIIEKRQSVAFWCNPISGHATLYWYQQILGQGPKLLIQFQNNGVVDDSQLPKDRFSAERLKGVDSTLKIQPAKLEDSAVYLCASRPMGGGAEGEQFFGPGTRLTVL.

The chain couples TRBV6-5 to TRBJ1-2; 9 bases agree with TRBD1. The junction had 3 bases not matched to a gene; V was cut back by 6 bases and J by 7 bases. This CDR3 has 12 residues. From germline, CDR1 is MNHEY and CDR2 SVGAGI. The CDR3 DNA reads as TGTGCCAGCAGGGGGACAGGGAGTGGCTACACCTTC. It codes for CASRGTGSGYTF.

This chain connects TRBV5-1 to TRBJ2-5, with D tentatively TRBD1 (6 bases). CDR3 size: 14 residues. Deletions cut 4 bases from V and 4 bases from J, with 14 bases between. Germline V gene sequence: CDR1 SGHRS, CDR2 YFSETQ. This chain's CDR3 is CASSHTGKGETQYF. The DNA of the CDR3 is TGCGCCAGCAGCCATACAGGGAAGGGAGAGACCCAGTACTTC.

This chain links TRBV29-1 with TRBJ1-1; maybe TRBD1 (5 bases). Trimming took off 7 bases at V and 7 bases at J, with 10 bases between the two ends. This CDR3 is 10 amino acids long. The germline gives CDR1 SQVTM, CDR2 ANQGSEA. The CDR3 is CSAIRGEAFF. As DNA, the CDR3 is TGCAGCGCCATAAGGGGTGAAGCTTTCTTT.

The V and J genes are TRBV18 and TRBJ1-3; TRBD1 matches at 10 bases. This CDR3 region has 18 residues. With 3 bases clipped from V and 3 bases from J, the junction kept 11 bases outside the gene matches. Germline lookup yields CDR1 KGHSH and CDR2 LQKENI. CDR3 residues: CASSPTGTGVGRGNTIYF. In DNA, the CDR3 is TGTGCCAGCTCACCGACCGGGACAGGGGTTGGGCGTGGAAACACCATATATTTT. Filled out from reference TRBV18 and TRBJ1-3, the complete variable domain reads NAGVMQNPRHLVRRRGQEARLRCSPMKGHSHVYWYRQLPEEGLKFMVYLQKENIIDESGMPKERFSAEFPKEGPSILRIQQVVRGDSAAYFCASSPTGTGVGRGNTIYFGEGSWLTVV.

The chain couples TRBV7-9 to TRBJ2-7; D not certain. The CDR3 runs 11 residues. Germline loops: CDR1 SEHNR, CDR2 FQNEAQ (reference sequence). Trimming took 5 bases from V and 2 from J, leaving 4 bases between them. CDR3 coding DNA: TGTGCCAGCAGCGAGACCTACGAGCAGTACTTC. The encoded protein is CASSETYEQYF.

V is TRBV4-1 and J is TRBJ2-1, with 8 nucleotides matching TRBD2. The germline gives CDR1 MGHRA, CDR2 YSYEKL. The CDR3 is made up of 16 amino acids. J gave up 4 bases and V 3 bases, and 8 bases lay outside the gene matches. Written as DNA, the CDR3 is TGCGCCAGCAGCCAGGGTGCGCGGGGGGAGTACAATGAGCAGTTCTTC. This sequence encodes CASSQGARGEYNEQFF.

CDR3 sequence: CASSLAGTATYEQYF. The CDR3 DNA reads as TGTGCCAGCAGCTTGGCCGGGACAGCTACATACGAGCAGTACTTC. This chain connects TRBV5-5 to TRBJ2-7, with 7 nucleotides matching TRBD1. The CDR3 has 15 amino acids. Germline values: CDR1 SGHKS, CDR2 YYEKEE (reference sequence). V shed 0 bases and J 4 bases; nucleotides not matched to a gene: 7.

This chain joins TRBV14 and TRBJ2-2; 12 nucleotides align to TRBD2. Germline V gene lookup returns CDR1 SGHDN and CDR2 FVKESK. Unmatched junction bases numbered 0, after V lost 1 base and J lost 6 bases. The CDR3 is 15 amino acids. The CDR3 region has the DNA TGTGCCAGCAGCCAAGGACTAGCGGGAGCCGGGGAGCTGTTTTTT. Amino acid sequence: CASSQGLAGAGELFF.

V gene TRBV7-9 combines with J gene TRBJ1-6; 9 nucleotides align to TRBD1. V was pared by 5 bases and J by 10 bases, with 6 bases of the junction left unmatched. This CDR3 contains 14 residues. The germline gives CDR1 SEHNR, CDR2 FQNEAQ (reference sequence). The CDR3 loop is CASSPGQGDSPLHF. The CDR3 region has the DNA TGTGCCAGCAGCCCGGGACAGGGTGACTCACCCCTCCACTTT.

This chain joins TRBV9 and TRBJ2-7; the match to TRBD2 covers 7 bases. J was trimmed by 3 bases and V by 4 bases; bases with no gene match: 4. Germline CDR1 reads SGDLS; CDR2 reads YYNGEE. The CDR3 consists of 13 residues. The CDR3 bases are TGTGCCAGCAGCACTGGGACTAACTACGAGCAGTACTTC. This codes for CASSTGTNYEQYF.

This clone showed up just a few times. The chain links TRBV6-2 or TRBV6-3 to TRBJ2-1; 7 nucleotides agree with TRBD2. The CDR3 is 16 residues long. J lost 4 bases, V lost 3 bases, and 9 bases had no gene match. The germline V gene encodes CDR1 MNHEY and CDR2 SVGEGT. The CDR3: CASSYSPGLLYNEQFF. CDR3 DNA sequence: TGTGCCAGCAGTTATTCCCCGGGACTACTTTACAATGAGCAGTTCTTC.

The V gene is TRBV30, the J gene TRBJ2-3; D is perhaps TRBD1 (6 bases). The CDR3 has 15 amino acids. Germline V gene data show CDR1 as GTSNPN and CDR2 as SVGIG (reference sequence). Trimming took 4 bases from V and 0 from J, leaving 14 bases between them. The CDR3 DNA reads as TGTGCCTGGAACCTCAGGGGCCGGAGCACAGATACGCAGTATTTT. Its translation is CAWNLRGRSTDTQYF.

Only one count was recorded for this clone. The rearrangement uses TRBV27 and TRBJ1-1; weak D call: TRBD1 (6 bases). Trimming shortened V by 5 bases and J by 4 bases, and 11 bases separated the two germline ends. This CDR3 has 13 amino acids. In germline, CDR1 is MNHEY, CDR2 SMNVEV (reference sequence). CDR3 nucleotide sequence: TGTGCCAGCAGTCCCAGGGGAAGCACTGAAGCTTTCTTT. Its protein product is CASSPRGSTEAFF.

V usage is TRBV6-2 or TRBV6-3 and J usage is TRBJ1-2; TRBD1 agrees at 10 bases. Unmatched junction bases numbered 11, after V lost 5 bases and J lost 8 bases. This CDR3 contains 15 residues. CDR1 and CDR2 from the germline V gene are MNHEY and SVGEGT. The chain's CDR3 is CASSQAGTGVHGYTF. In DNA, the CDR3 is TGTGCCAGCAGTCAGGCGGGGACAGGGGTTCACGGCTACACCTTC.

This clone is a singleton in its sample. V gene TRBV5-5 combines with J gene TRBJ1-4, with TRBD1 matching 9 bases. Germline V lookup: CDR1 SGHKS, CDR2 YYEKEE (reference sequence). The CDR3 sequence is 14 residues long. V was pared by 4 bases and J by 8 bases, with 6 bases of the junction left unmatched. For the CDR3, the DNA is TGTGCCAGCAGCCCCGGGACAGGGCGGGAAAAACTGTTTTTT. It yields the protein CASSPGTGREKLFF.

The chain joins TRBV24-1 to TRBJ2-3, with 9 positions matching TRBD2. In germline, CDR1 is KGHDR, CDR2 SFDVKD. The CDR3 has 18 residues. J gave up 4 bases and V 2 bases, and 12 bases lay outside the gene matches. CDR3: CATSDSTSGLATADTQYF. The CDR3 DNA reads as TGTGCCACCAGTGATTCGACATCGGGACTAGCAACAGCAGATACGCAGTATTTT.